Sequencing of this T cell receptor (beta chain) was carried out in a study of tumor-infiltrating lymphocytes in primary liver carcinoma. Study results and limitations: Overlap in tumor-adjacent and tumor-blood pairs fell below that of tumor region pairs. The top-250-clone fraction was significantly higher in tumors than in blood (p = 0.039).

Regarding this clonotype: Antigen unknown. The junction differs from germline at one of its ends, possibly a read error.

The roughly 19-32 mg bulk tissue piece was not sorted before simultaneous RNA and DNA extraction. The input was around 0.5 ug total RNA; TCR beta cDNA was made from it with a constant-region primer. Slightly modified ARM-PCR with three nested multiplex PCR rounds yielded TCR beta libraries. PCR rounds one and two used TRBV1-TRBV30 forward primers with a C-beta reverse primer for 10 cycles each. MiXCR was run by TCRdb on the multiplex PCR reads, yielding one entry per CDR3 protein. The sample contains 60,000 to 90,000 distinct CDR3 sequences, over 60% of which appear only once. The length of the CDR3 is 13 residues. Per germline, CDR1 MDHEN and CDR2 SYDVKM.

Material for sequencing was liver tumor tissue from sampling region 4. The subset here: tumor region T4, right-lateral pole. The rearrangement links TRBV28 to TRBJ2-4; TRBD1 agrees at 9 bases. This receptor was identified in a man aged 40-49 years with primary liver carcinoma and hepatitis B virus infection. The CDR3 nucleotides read TGTGCCAGCATTGGGGGACAGGGAAACATTCAGTATTTC. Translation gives CASIGGQGNIQYF.